These 26 T cell receptor beta chains were sequenced from one sample in a study of CD8 T cells in ankylosing spondylitis. What these receptors recognize is not known. One entry per CDR3 protein, called by TCRdb with MiXCR from the 5' RACE reads. In the table there are hundreds of thousands of distinct CDR3 sequences, roughly 18% of which are singletons. General study points: Blood from ankylosing spondylitis patients appeared to carry a characteristic roughly 8-variant TCR beta motif.

The sequenced material came from blood, either unsorted or a sorted T cell fraction (not recorded which). The receptor set was obtained from a male donor with ankylosing spondylitis.

This clonotype has just a few counts. The chain combines TRBV4-1 with TRBJ2-2; 14 bases map to TRBD2. The CDR3 spans 19 residues. Unmatched junction bases numbered 8, after V lost 1 base and J lost 4 bases. The germline gives CDR1 MGHRA, CDR2 YSYEKL. The chain's CDR3 is CASSQVGTSGRGGTGELFF. Here the CDR3 DNA reads TGCGCCAGCAGCCAAGTCGGGACTAGCGGGAGAGGGGGCACCGGGGAGCTGTTTTTT.

This clonotype came up a few times. The chain links TRBV11-2 to TRBJ2-4; 7 bases match TRBD1. V lost 3 bases to trimming and J lost 2 bases; unmatched junction nucleotides: 4. The CDR3 runs to 15 residues. Germline lookup yields CDR1 SGHAT and CDR2 FQNNGV. The CDR3 spells CASSFAGGSKNIQYF. In DNA, the CDR3 is TGTGCCAGCAGCTTTGCAGGGGGTTCCAAAAACATTCAGTACTTC.

V usage is TRBV28 and J usage is TRBJ1-6; possibly TRBD1 for D (5 bases). The length of the CDR3 is 12 residues. The germline gives CDR1 MDHEN, CDR2 SYDVKM. Trimming removed 11 bases at V and 7 bases at J, with 12 bases between. The CDR3 spells CASGTGNSPLHF. The CDR3 region has the DNA TGTGCCTCGGGGACCGGAAATTCACCCCTCCACTTT. Full variable domain (missing parts from reference TRBV28 and TRBJ1-6): DVKVTQSSRYLVKRTGEKVFLECVQDMDHENMFWYRQDPGLGLRLIYFSYDVKMKEKGDIPEGYSVSREKKERFSLILESASTNQTSMYLCASGTGNSPLHFGNGTRLTVT.

V and J are TRBV14 and TRBJ1-5; D might be TRBD1 (5 bases). Germline loops: CDR1 SGHDN, CDR2 FVKESK. The V and J ends lost 0 bases and 0 bases respectively, with 15 bases between them. The CDR3 length is 18 residues. The DNA for the CDR3 is TGTGCCAGCAGCCAAGATCGGGGCGGAGATAATAGCAATCAGCCCCAGCATTTT. Its translation is CASSQDRGGDNSNQPQHF.

The J gene is TRBJ2-1, the V gene TRBV6-5; 8 positions agree with TRBD2. V trimming: 0 bases; J trimming: 9 bases; junction bases outside the gene matches: 7. CDR1 and CDR2 from the germline V gene are MNHEY and SVGAGI. The CDR3 length is 15 residues. CDR3 coding DNA: TGTGCCAGCAGTTACTCCAAACTAGCGGTTAGTGAGCAGTTCTTC. Protein sequence: CASSYSKLAVSEQFF.

The chain employs TRBV24-1 and TRBJ2-7; D perhaps matches TRBD1 (5 bases). The CDR3 runs to 14 residues. V lost 8 bases to trimming and J lost 2 bases, with 15 bases between them. CDR1 and CDR2 (germline): KGHDR, SFDVKD. The CDR3 DNA is TGTGCCACCAAGTTGTGGACACCTCCCTACGAGCAGTACTTC. This translates into CATKLWTPPYEQYF.

This clonotype was recorded many times. V and J are TRBV12-3 or TRBV12-4 and TRBJ1-1; 7 bases map to TRBD1. This CDR3 spans 17 amino acids. V dropped 4 bases and J dropped 3; count of bases not matched to a gene: 14. Written as DNA, the CDR3 is TGTGCCAGCAGTTCCCGGGACAGAAGGGCTAGGTACACTGAAGCTTTCTTT. This codes for CASSSRDRRARYTEAFF.

This clonotype was seen more than once but under ten times. The V gene is TRBV20-1, the J gene TRBJ2-3, with a tentative D call TRBD1 (5 bases). Germline CDR1 reads DFQATT; CDR2 reads SNEGSKA (reference sequence). Between the trimmed V and J ends, which lost 6 bases and 0 bases, there was a span of 16 bases. The CDR3 loop spans 15 amino acids. CDR3 DNA sequence: TGCAGTGCCAGTATCTGGGGCTCGAGCACAGATACGCAGTATTTT. Its protein is CSASIWGSSTDTQYF.

CDR3 protein: CSVDAGGANIQYF. CDR3 bases: TGCAGCGTTGACGCGGGGGGCGCGAACATTCAGTACTTC. The chain couples TRBV29-1 to TRBJ2-4; 8 bases line up with TRBD2. Germline V gene sequence: CDR1 SQVTM, CDR2 ANQGSEA. J lost 7 bases, V lost 3 bases, and 5 bases had no gene match. The CDR3 is 13 amino acids.

Only a few counts were recorded for this clonotype. The chain combines TRBV7-2 with TRBJ2-3, with D unclear. This CDR3 spans 13 amino acids. The V gene's germline CDR1 is SGHTA and CDR2 FQGNSA. V shed 1 base and J shed 2 bases, with 4 bases lying between them. CDR3 DNA sequence: TGTGCCAGCAGCTTAGAGACCACAGATACGCAGTATTTT. Its translation: CASSLETTDTQYF.

V usage is TRBV29-1 and J usage is TRBJ1-2, with 11 positions matching TRBD1. Germline V lookup: CDR1 SQVTM, CDR2 ANQGSEA. The CDR3 contains 15 residues. After removal of 4 bases from V and 6 bases from J, the junction contained 10 bases not matched to a gene. CDR3 protein: CSVVFPGQGANGYTF. CDR3 nucleotide sequence: TGCAGCGTTGTGTTCCCCGGACAGGGGGCGAATGGCTACACCTTC.

The chain uses TRBV9 and TRBJ2-3; D possibly corresponds to TRBD2 (5 bases). The CDR3 has 15 amino acids. The V gene's germline CDR1 is SGDLS and CDR2 YYNGEE. Trimming removed 0 bases at V and 2 bases at J, with 10 bases between. The DNA for the CDR3 is TGTGCCAGCAGCGTAGTTCGAGGGTCCACAGATACGCAGTATTTT. It codes for CASSVVRGSTDTQYF.

This clonotype has at least ten counts. The chain links TRBV7-9 to TRBJ2-7, with D possibly TRBD2 on 5 matching bases. V was clipped by 4 bases and J by 1 base, with 11 bases between them. Germline V gives CDR1 SEHNR, CDR2 FQNEAQ (reference sequence). This CDR3 has 14 residues. CDR3 residues: CASSSNGISYEQYF. CDR3 nucleotide sequence: TGTGCCAGCAGCTCTAACGGGATTTCCTACGAGCAGTACTTC.

The chain joins TRBV27 to TRBJ2-7, with a possible D match to TRBD1 (6 bases). The CDR3 is 15 residues long. Looked up from germline, CDR1 is MNHEY and CDR2 is SMNVEV (reference sequence). Deletions cut 6 bases from V and 2 bases from J, with 17 bases between. The CDR3 DNA is TGTGCCAGCAGGATCAACCGGGACACGGCCTACGAGCAGTACTTC. This sequence encodes CASRINRDTAYEQYF.

A few counts support this clonotype. This chain uses TRBV6-2 or TRBV6-3 with TRBJ1-1; D not certain. This CDR3 is 14 amino acids long. CDR1 MNHEY and CDR2 SVGEGT come from the germline V gene. V gave up 7 bases and J gave up 1 base, with 13 bases separating them. CDR3 DNA: TGTGCCAGCACCACCACGACTCCGAACACTGAAGCTTTCTTT. Translation: CASTTTTPNTEAFF.

The chain employs TRBV6-2 or TRBV6-3 and TRBJ2-7; possible D gene TRBD1, 6 bases. V lost 10 bases and J lost 0, with 16 bases in between. This CDR3 is 14 amino acids long. The germline CDR1 and CDR2 sequences are MNHEY and SVGEGT. The CDR3 nucleotides read TGTGCCACCAGGGGCAGCGGCCGCTCCTACGAGCAGTACTTC. Residues: CATRGSGRSYEQYF.

The V gene is TRBV27, the J gene TRBJ2-7; either TRBD1 or TRBD2 may supply D (5 bases each). Germline assignment: CDR1 MNHEY and CDR2 SMNVEV (reference sequence). The CDR3 spans 16 residues. V lost 6 bases, J lost 4 bases, and 22 bases lay in between. CDR3 sequence reads: CASSSLDARGHYEQYF. The CDR3 bases are TGTGCCAGCAGCTCTCTCGATGCACGGGGCCATTACGAGCAGTACTTC.

This clonotype has just a few counts. The chain combines TRBV4-3 with TRBJ1-4; D is possibly TRBD1 (6 bases). The CDR3 has 16 amino acids. Trimming left V 2 bases short and J 8 bases short, with 18 bases between. The germline V gene has CDR1 LGHNA and CDR2 YSLEER. The CDR3 protein is CASSQFAGGVREKLFF. CDR3 coding DNA: TGCGCCAGCAGCCAATTTGCGGGGGGCGTGAGGGAAAAACTGTTTTTT.

The CDR3 bases are TGCGCCAGCAGCACTGGGCCGGCGGGGCAGGTACGAGGGGAGCTGTTTTTT. It translates to CASSTGPAGQVRGELFF. The chain links TRBV5-1 to TRBJ2-2, with D possibly TRBD2 on 6 matching bases. There are 17 residues in the CDR3. The germline V and J ends were trimmed by 4 bases and 8 bases, with 24 bases remaining between them. The germline CDR1 and CDR2 sequences are SGHRS and YFSETQ.

The chain has TRBV5-1 and TRBJ2-7; D assignment may be TRBD1 or TRBD2 (5 bases each). The CDR3 sequence is 11 residues long. V dropped 6 bases and J dropped 5 bases, with 9 bases sitting between them. The V gene's germline CDR1 is SGHRS and CDR2 YFSETQ. The CDR3 DNA is TGCGCCAGCACCGGGGCCCACGAGCAGTACTTC. Its translation: CASTGAHEQYF.

This clonotype has a single count. V and J are TRBV5-1 and TRBJ1-5, with D possibly being TRBD1 (5 bases). Deletions cut 0 bases from V and 4 bases from J, with 11 bases between. The CDR3 runs 15 residues. The V gene's germline CDR1 is SGHRS and CDR2 YFSETQ. The CDR3 spells CASSLAGAPNQPQHF. CDR3 sequence (DNA): TGCGCCAGCAGCTTGGCCGGGGCGCCGAATCAGCCCCAGCATTTT.

The rearrangement joins TRBV5-1 to TRBJ2-2, with D possibly being TRBD1 or TRBD2 (5 bases each). Trimming pared 4 bases from V and 4 bases from J, leaving 14 bases between. This CDR3 contains 15 residues. Looked up from germline, CDR1 is SGHRS and CDR2 is YFSETQ. CDR3 nucleotides: TGCGCCAGCAGCACCGGGATCGGGGCCACCGGGGAGCTGTTTTTT. This codes for CASSTGIGATGELFF.

The DNA for the CDR3 is TGCAGCGTTCTTGGAGGGTCTGGGGCCAACGTCCTGACTTTC. This encodes CSVLGGSGANVLTF. The chain couples TRBV29-1 to TRBJ2-6, with TRBD2 as a possible D gene (6 bases). The CDR3 totals 14 residues. Trimming took 5 bases from V and 1 from J, leaving 9 bases between them. Germline assignment: CDR1 SQVTM and CDR2 ANQGSEA.

This clonotype was seen only a few times. V gene TRBV28 combines with J gene TRBJ2-5; TRBD2 matches 9 bases. Germline-derived CDR1 and CDR2 are MDHEN and SYDVKM. The CDR3 sequence is 17 residues long. Unmatched junction bases numbered 7, after V lost 2 bases and J lost 0 bases. CDR3 DNA sequence: TGTGCCAGCAGTTTACTAGCGGGACGAGGGTACCAAGAGACCCAGTACTTC. Translated: CASSLLAGRGYQETQYF.

This rearrangement joins TRBV20-1 to TRBJ2-7, with 10 bases fitting TRBD2. Germline V gene data show CDR1 as DFQATT and CDR2 as SNEGSKA (reference sequence). The CDR3 contains 14 residues. V lost 2 bases, J lost 3 bases, and 4 bases stayed unmatched. CDR3 residues: CSARSPSGSYEQYF. The CDR3 DNA follows: TGCAGTGCTAGAAGCCCTAGCGGGAGCTACGAGCAGTACTTC.

The sample holds many counts of this clonotype. The chain couples TRBV9 to TRBJ2-5; TRBD1 matches at 8 bases. This CDR3 is 16 amino acids long. Per germline, CDR1 SGDLS and CDR2 YYNGEE. V trimming: 3 bases; J trimming: 6 bases; junction bases outside the gene matches: 13. The CDR3 sequence: CASSASLTGAGKTQYF. The CDR3 coding sequence is TGTGCCAGCAGCGCATCCCTGACAGGGGCGGGAAAGACCCAGTACTTC. Variable domain in full (rest from reference TRBV9 and TRBJ2-5): DSGVTQTPKHLITATGQRVTLRCSPRSGDLSVYWYQQSLDQGLQFLIQYYNGEERAKGNILERFSAQQFPDLHSELNLSSLELGDSALYFCASSASLTGAGKTQYFGPGTRLLVL.